This TCR beta chain stems from a study of regulatory T cells in long-lasting Graves disease. The CDR3 has 16 residues. Trimming stripped 2 bases from V and 1 base from J, with 12 bases between. Germline V gene data show CDR1 as MNHEY and CDR2 as SMNVEV (reference sequence). Time point indicated: newly diagnosed GD, antithyroid drugs for less than 3 months. Generation of the TCR library employed RNA extracted from PBMCs. Patients came through an endocrinology department, and that department was in Xi'an, China. In this sample, this clonotype turned up many times. Through Arm-PCR of CDR3 regions and iRepertoire HTBI primers, TCR beta libraries were built. One entry per CDR3 protein, called by TCRdb with MiXCR from the multiplex PCR reads. In the table there are some 320,000 distinct CDR3 sequences, about 20% of which are singletons.

V is TRBV27 and J is TRBJ2-4; D is possibly TRBD1 (5 bases). The receptor was isolated from a female donor with Graves disease. Specimen: peripheral blood mononuclear cells (PBMCs), collected at new diagnosis, from a patient treated with antithyroid drugs. CDR3 sequence reads: CASSLEGVGAKNIQYF. The DNA for the CDR3 is TGTGCCAGCAGTTTAGAAGGGGTCGGGGCCAAAAACATTCAGTACTTC.